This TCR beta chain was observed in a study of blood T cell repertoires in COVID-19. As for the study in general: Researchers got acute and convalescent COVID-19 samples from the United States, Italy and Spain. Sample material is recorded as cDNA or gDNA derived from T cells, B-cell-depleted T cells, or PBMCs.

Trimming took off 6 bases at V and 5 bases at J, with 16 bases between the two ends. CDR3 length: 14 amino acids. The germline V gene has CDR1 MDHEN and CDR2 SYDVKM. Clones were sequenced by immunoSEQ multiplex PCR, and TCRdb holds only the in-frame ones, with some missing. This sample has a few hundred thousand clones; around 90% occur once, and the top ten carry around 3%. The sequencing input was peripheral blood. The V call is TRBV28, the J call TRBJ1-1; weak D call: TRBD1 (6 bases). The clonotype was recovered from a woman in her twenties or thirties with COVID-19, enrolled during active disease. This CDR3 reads CASSGDKGWTEAFF. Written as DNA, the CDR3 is TGTGCCAGCAGCGGGGACAAGGGATGGACTGAAGCTTTCTTT.